The TCR delta chain under discussion was sequenced for a study of gamma-delta T cells after stem cell transplantation. Only one count was recorded for this clone. This likely traces to a read error, being one base from a far larger clone. After removal of 0 bases from V and 2 bases from J, the junction contained 32 bases not matched to a gene. The CDR3 consists of 25 residues. The germline gives CDR1 GEAIGNYY, CDR2 EKD. TCRdb reprocessed the RT-PCR reads using CATT. The sample has some 3,200 delta-chain clones; around 2% are singletons. The sample was gamma-delta T cells. The TCR comes from a human donor. It is not recorded whose cells these are; they may come from a transplant donor. V gene TRDV2 combines with J gene TRDJ1; 10 positions agree with TRDD3. This CDR3 reads CACDTLNPPILGDEGPDRMTDKLIF. For the CDR3, the DNA is TGTGCCTGTGACACCTTAAATCCTCCCATACTGGGGGATGAGGGACCAGACCGTATGACCGATAAACTCATCTTT.